This T cell receptor (beta chain) was recovered during a study of blood T cells in healthy people across ages. The CDR3 sequence is 17 residues long. Trimming left V 0 bases short and J 0 bases short, with 13 bases between. The germline V gene encodes CDR1 LGHDT and CDR2 YNNKEL (reference sequence). It was with a sample-barcoded 5' primer and a J-beta primer mix that a second PCR of roughly 6 to 12 cycles was run. TCRdb fed the 5' RACE reads into MiXCR, producing one record per CDR3 protein. This table holds 800,000 to 900,000 distinct CDR3 sequences, around 62% found once. This clonotype has more than one count but fewer than ten.

The origin of this receptor is a man under 40 in good health. The sample was blood. The genes are TRBV3-1 and TRBJ2-3; the D call may be TRBD1 or TRBD2 (6 bases each). CDR3 amino acids: CASSQDPGGPSTDTQYF. In DNA, the CDR3 is TGTGCCAGCAGCCAAGATCCTGGGGGGCCTAGCACAGATACGCAGTATTTT.